This T cell receptor beta chain was documented in a study of CD8 T cells in Susac syndrome. A remark on this clonotype: Antigen: not known.

Germline-derived CDR1 and CDR2 are SNHLY and FYNNEI. V gave up 7 bases and J gave up 3 bases, with 19 bases separating them. This CDR3 is built from 16 residues. Random-hexamer reverse transcription was applied to about 0.45 to 1 ug RNA. The TCR beta CDR3 was amplified by immunoSEQ multiplex PCR across 54 Vbeta, 13 Jbeta. TCRdb called the immunoSEQ multiplex PCR reads again in MiXCR, with one record for every CDR3 protein. This table holds 150,000 or so distinct CDR3 sequences, approximately 94% found once. CD8+ and CD4+ T cells taken from blood had their TCR beta sequenced. TEMRA cells were FACS-enriched, with CD8+ and CD4+ T cells isolated negatively. Study-wide results and limits: As the study acknowledged, the number of individuals in its TCR sequencing and HLA analysis was relatively small.

The origin of this receptor is a human donor with multiple sclerosis. V gene TRBV2 combines with J gene TRBJ1-5; unclear D gene. Sequenced sample: CD8+ T cells from PBMCs. Here the CDR3 reads CASTPGPWQDNQPQHF. CDR3 bases: TGTGCCAGCACCCCGGGCCCGTGGCAGGACAATCAGCCCCAGCATTTT.